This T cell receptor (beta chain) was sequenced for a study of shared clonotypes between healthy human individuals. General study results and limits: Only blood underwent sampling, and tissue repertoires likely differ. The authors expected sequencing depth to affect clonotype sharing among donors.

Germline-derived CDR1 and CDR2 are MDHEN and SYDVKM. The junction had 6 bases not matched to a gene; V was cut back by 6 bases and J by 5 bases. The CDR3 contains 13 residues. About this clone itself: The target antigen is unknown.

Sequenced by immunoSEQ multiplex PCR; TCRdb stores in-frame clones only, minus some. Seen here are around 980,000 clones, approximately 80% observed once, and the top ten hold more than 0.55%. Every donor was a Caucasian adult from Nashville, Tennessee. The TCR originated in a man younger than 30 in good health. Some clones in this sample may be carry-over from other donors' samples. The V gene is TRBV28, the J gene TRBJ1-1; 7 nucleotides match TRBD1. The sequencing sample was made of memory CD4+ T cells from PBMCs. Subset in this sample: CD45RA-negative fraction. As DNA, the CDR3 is TGTGCCAGCAGACCGGACAGGAGAACTGAAGCTTTCTTT. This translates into CASRPDRRTEAFF.